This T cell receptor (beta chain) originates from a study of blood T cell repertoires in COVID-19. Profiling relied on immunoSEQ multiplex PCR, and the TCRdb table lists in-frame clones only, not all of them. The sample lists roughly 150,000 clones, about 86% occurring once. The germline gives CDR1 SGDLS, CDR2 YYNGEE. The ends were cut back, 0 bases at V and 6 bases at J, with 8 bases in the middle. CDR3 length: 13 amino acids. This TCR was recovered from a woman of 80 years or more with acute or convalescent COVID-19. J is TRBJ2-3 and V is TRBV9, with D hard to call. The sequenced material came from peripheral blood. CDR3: CASSVGTFDTQYF. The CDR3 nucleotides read TGTGCCAGCAGCGTAGGAACATTTGATACGCAGTATTTT.